This T cell receptor beta chain comes out of a study of blood T cell repertoires in COVID-19 (TCRdb year 2020). Study-wide context: Collaborator samples came from the United States, Italy and Spain and covered acute and convalescent phases of COVID-19. The material from the prospective study consisted of cDNA or gDNA derived from T cells, B-cell-depleted T cells, or PBMCs. Where available, HLA class I and class II types were obtained from metadata supplied by the sample provider rather than from assay-based typing. The repertoires were released in a freely available public database meant as a resource for research on the immune response to SARS-CoV-2. Subjects who had been exposed to COVID-19, were actively infected with it, or had recovered from it provided the deeply sampled blood TCRbeta repertoires that made up the dataset. Samples were obtained from the ongoing ImmuneRACE study (first 160 participants) and from roughly 1,300 subjects provided by 6 global collaborators. The sample metadata nearly always contained a de-identified subject ID, COVID-19 status, age in years and sex. Study-wide conclusions, independent of this receptor: The amount of clinical and demographic metadata varied by source and participant and was provided uncurated.

V is reduced by 4 bases and J by 0 bases, leaving a spacing of 10 bases between them. From its cysteine to its phenylalanine, the CDR3 spans 14 amino acids. The retained sequence is limited to the CDR3, 42 bases, with the frame set at the first base. The germline V gene provides CDR1 SGDLS and CDR2 YYNGEE. TCRbeta CDR3 regions were amplified from genomic DNA by means of the immunoSEQ Assay, a bias-controlled multiplex PCR. The published analysis was carried out like this. The number of nucleated cells in each sample was estimated by amplification of reference gene primers within the assay. To quantify the absolute abundance of each unique TCRbeta CDR3 rearrangement, sequence reads were collapsed and filtered. For each sample, productive Simpson clonality was calculated as the square root of Simpson's diversity index over productive rearrangements. TCRdb carries this immuneACCESS record with in-frame sequences only. Its versions omit some clonotypes, under half of them owing to an unresolved V gene in the studies checked, with the rest unexplained. V, J and clone size are taken as reported in that table, and D and trimming were inferred from the DNA itself. Recorded for this sample are about 150,000 clones; 80% to 90% of them occurred a single time. Of the sample, roughly 3.5% falls within the top ten clones.

The collaborating institutions used their own protocols to collect whole blood in K2EDTA tubes. Collaborator samples were shipped for TCRbeta analysis as frozen whole blood, isolated PBMCs, or DNA extracted from either sample type. With respect to this clone: Its recognized antigen is unknown. The sample holds no much larger clone one base away, and base qualities are not on file.

The V and J segments used are TRBV9 and TRBJ1-1; the D region possibly corresponds to TRBD1 (5 bases align). The sequence derives from a man aged 70 or older with acute or convalescent COVID-19. Sequencing was performed on peripheral blood. The encoded CDR3 is CASSPEQVNTEAFF. DNA sequence: TGTGCCAGCAGCCCCGAACAGGTGAACACTGAAGCTTTCTTT.